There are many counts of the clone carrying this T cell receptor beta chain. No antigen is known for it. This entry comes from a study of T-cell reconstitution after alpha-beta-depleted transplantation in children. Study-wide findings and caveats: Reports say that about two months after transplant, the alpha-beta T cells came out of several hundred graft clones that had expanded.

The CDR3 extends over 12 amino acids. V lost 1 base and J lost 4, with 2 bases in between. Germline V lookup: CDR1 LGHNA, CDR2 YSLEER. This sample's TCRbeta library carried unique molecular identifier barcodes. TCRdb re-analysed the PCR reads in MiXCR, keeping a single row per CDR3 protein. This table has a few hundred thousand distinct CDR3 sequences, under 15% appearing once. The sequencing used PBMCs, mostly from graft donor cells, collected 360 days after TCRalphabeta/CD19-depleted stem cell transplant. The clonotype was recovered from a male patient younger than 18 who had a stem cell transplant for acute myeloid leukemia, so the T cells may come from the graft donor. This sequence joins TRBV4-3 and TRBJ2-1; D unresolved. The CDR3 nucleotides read TGCGCCAGCAGCCAAGGGTACAATGAGCAGTTCTTC. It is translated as CASSQGYNEQFF.